These T cell receptor beta chains were read from a single sample in a study of control samples from healthy donors and cancer patients. The data were produced by immunoSEQ multiplex PCR, yet TCRdb's version contains in-frame clones alone and is incomplete. This repertoire shows around 76,000 clones, around 86% found once; its top ten account for roughly a tenth. Material: PBMCs. These receptors all come from a woman in her forties or fifties with colorectal cancer. Both conserved end residues are part of each CDR3. Fields, in order: V gene, clone size, D gene, J gene, CDR3 DNA, CDR3 protein. The D gene is left open where the match is weak. The size field is filled for only some rows; it gives once, few, many or a size class.

TRBV28	-	-	TRBJ2-2	TGTGCCAGCAGTTTATCTAGGTACACCGGGGAGCTGTTTTTT	CASSLSRYTGELFF
TRBV4-1	few	-	TRBJ2-5	TGCGCCAGCAGCCACCAACCTCGGGAGACCCAGTACTTC	CASSHQPRETQYF
TRBV19	-	-	TRBJ1-2	TGTGCCAGTAGGCGCAGGGAAGAAGGCTACACCTTC	CASRRREEGYTF
TRBV6-5	-	-	TRBJ1-4	TGTGCCAGCAGCCCCACAGAGGTCGGGGGGAAACTGTTTTTT	CASSPTEVGGKLFF
TRBV3-1/TRBV3-2	-	-	TRBJ1-1	TGTGCCAGCAGCCAAGGATATACTACGCGGAGCACTGAAGCTTTCTTT	CASSQGYTTRSTEAFF
TRBV10-3	-	-	TRBJ2-6	TGTGCCATCTCCCCGGACTCTGGGGCCAACGTCCTGACTTTC	CAISPDSGANVLTF
TRBV5-1	-	TRBD1	TRBJ1-1	TGCGCCAGCAGCGGAACAGGACAGGGTGAAGCTTTCTTT	CASSGTGQGEAFF
TRBV7-9	-	-	TRBJ2-3	TGTGCCAGCAGCTCTCAGGGAATTAGCACAGATACGCAGTATTTT	CASSSQGISTDTQYF
TRBV10-1	-	-	TRBJ2-2	TGCGCCAGCAGCGAGGCCGGGGAGCTGTTTTTT	CASSEAGELFF
TRBV5-1	once	TRBD1	TRBJ1-6	TGCGCCAGCAGCTTGGGGGACAGTGAGAATTCACCCCTCCACTTT	CASSLGDSENSPLHF
TRBV7-3	-	-	TRBJ2-6	TGTGCCAGCAGCCCCGGTCCCTCTGGGGCCAACGTCCTGACTTTC	CASSPGPSGANVLTF
TRBV12-3/TRBV12-4	-	-	TRBJ1-5	TGTGCCAGCAGTTCCTGGGGCCAGCCCCAGCATTTT	CASSSWGQPQHF
TRBV6-5	-	-	TRBJ1-5	TGTGCCAGCAGCAATAATCAGCCCCAGCATTTT	CASSNNQPQHF
TRBV28	-	TRBD1	TRBJ1-1	TGTGCCAGCTCGGACAGGGGGACTGAAGCTTTCTTT	CASSDRGTEAFF
TRBV18	-	-	TRBJ2-2	TGTGCCAGCTCACGGGGACTTGGAAACACCGGGGAGCTGTTTTTT	CASSRGLGNTGELFF
TRBV6-2/TRBV6-3	-	TRBD2	TRBJ2-3	TGTGCCAGCAGTTACCTAGCGGGGGGGAATACGCAGTATTTT	CASSYLAGGNTQYF
TRBV2	-	-	TRBJ2-4	TGTGCCAGTAGGAGAGGGGGGGACATTCAGTACTTC	CASRRGGDIQYF
TRBV6-6	-	-	TRBJ2-3	TGTGCCAGCACCACATCCAGCGGCACAGATACGCAGTATTTT	CASTTSSGTDTQYF
TRBV5-8	-	-	TRBJ2-5	TGTGCCAGCAGCTCGCCGCAGGGAAGGAGGGAGACCCAGTACTTC	CASSSPQGRRETQYF
TRBV4-3	-	TRBD1	TRBJ1-2	TGCGCCAGCAGCCAGGCCAGGACAGGTTTTAACTACGGCTACACCTTC	CASSQARTGFNYGYTF
TRBV5-1	-	TRBD1	TRBJ2-1	TGCGCCAGCAGCTTGGGAGGGACAGACTACAATGAGCAGTTCTTC	CASSLGGTDYNEQFF
TRBV7-2	once	TRBD2	TRBJ2-1	TGTGCCAGCAGCCTAGCGGGGGGCCCCAATGAGCAGTTCTTC	CASSLAGGPNEQFF
TRBV20-1	-	-	TRBJ1-5	TGCAGTGCTGCGGCCCTGGGGCCCCAGCATTTT	CSAAALGPQHF
TRBV20-1	-	-	TRBJ1-6	TGCAGTGCTAGTCAGGCAGGGCGCTCCTATAATTCACCCCTCCACTTT	CSASQAGRSYNSPLHF
TRBV6-1	once	-	TRBJ2-3	TGTGCCAGCAGTGAAGAGAGACCGGACACAGATACGCAGTATTTT	CASSEERPDTDTQYF
TRBV6-6	-	-	TRBJ1-5	TGTGCCAGCAGTGGATCTACAGGGCCGTCAGGTAATCAGCCCCAGCATTTT	CASSGSTGPSGNQPQHF
TRBV19	-	TRBD2	TRBJ2-1	TGTGCCAGTAGTATGCTGGGCGGGGGAATGGATGAGCAGTTCTTC	CASSMLGGGMDEQFF
TRBV20-1	-	-	TRBJ1-1	TGCAGTGCTCGTTTGAACACTGAAGCTTTCTTT	CSARLNTEAFF
TRBV4-3	once	-	TRBJ2-5	TGCGCCAGCAGCCAACGTAGCGGAGGGGAAGAGACCCAGTACTTC	CASSQRSGGEETQYF
TRBV10-3	-	-	TRBJ1-1	TGTGCCATCAGTGCGGGACGGAGCACTGAAGCTTTCTTT	CAISAGRSTEAFF
TRBV28	-	TRBD1	TRBJ2-2	TGTGCCAGCAGTGGACAGGTCTCGAACACCGGGGAGCTGTTTTTT	CASSGQVSNTGELFF
TRBV7-9	-	-	TRBJ1-2	TGTGCCAGCAGTGGGGATAACTATGGCTACACCTTC	CASSGDNYGYTF
TRBV6-1	-	-	TRBJ1-1	TGTGCCAGCAGTGAGGCTTATAACACTGAAGCTTTCTTT	CASSEAYNTEAFF
TRBV2	-	-	TRBJ1-1	TGTGCCAGCAGCTCAGACATGAACACTGAAGCTTTCTTT	CASSSDMNTEAFF
TRBV6-6	-	-	TRBJ1-1	TGTGCCAGCAGTTACTCAGGCAGGAAGGCTTTCTTT	CASSYSGRKAFF
TRBV18	-	-	TRBJ2-4	TGTGCCAGCTCACCAACTGCGGGGGCGGGGGAGAACATTCAGTACTTC	CASSPTAGAGENIQYF
TRBV5-5	-	-	TRBJ1-2	TGTGCCAGCAGCTTGGATCAATACTATGGCTACACCTTC	CASSLDQYYGYTF
TRBV7-2	-	TRBD1	TRBJ2-3	TGTGCCAGCAGCGTGGGACAGGCTCGCACAGATACGCAGTATTTT	CASSVGQARTDTQYF
TRBV28	-	TRBD1	TRBJ2-2	TGTGCCAGCAGTTCTCGGACAGGAGAGAACACCGGGGAGCTGTTTTTT	CASSSRTGENTGELFF
TRBV6-5	-	-	TRBJ1-1	TGTGCCAGCAGACTCTCATTGGATTCTCTAGGGAAAACTTTCTTT	CASRLSLDSLGKTFF
TRBV6-2/TRBV6-3	-	-	TRBJ1-5	TGTGCCAGCAGTTACCACAGGGTCAATCAGCCCCAGCATTTT	CASSYHRVNQPQHF
TRBV28	-	-	TRBJ2-2	TGTGCCAGCAGACTTTACACCGGGGAGCTGTTTTTT	CASRLYTGELFF
TRBV3-1/TRBV3-2	-	TRBD1	TRBJ1-2	TGTGCCAGCAGCCAAGATGACAGGGAGAGGGGCTACACCTTC	CASSQDDRERGYTF
TRBV19	-	-	TRBJ2-2	TGTGCCAGTAGTAGGGATAGGGGGATCGGCACCGGGGAGCTGTTTTTT	CASSRDRGIGTGELFF